This T cell receptor beta chain was found in a study of T cell responses to AZD1222 COVID-19 vaccine. This clone was observed a single time. Its matching antigen is unknown. The CDR3 is made up of 15 amino acids. Germline V gene lookup returns CDR1 SNHLY and CDR2 FYNNEI. Between the trimmed V and J ends, which lost 2 bases and 0 bases, there was a span of 8 bases. Study-level points and caveats: Within unmutated variant regions lay the reported targets of nearly half of spike-specific TCRs. The study found vaccine-associated CD4 TCRs spanning spike, dominant at 160-218 and 743-854.

Using immunoSEQ multiplex PCR, the repertoire was profiled, and TCRdb retains in-frame clones only, with some absent. Among 65,000 to 75,000 clones listed, 82% were seen once. The sequence came from an adult in good health. This chain joins TRBV2 and TRBJ2-1; no firm D call. The specimen comprised peripheral blood, sampled on day 0 of AZD1222 vaccination. This CDR3 reads CASSESPSSYNEQFF. CDR3 nucleotides: TGTGCCAGCAGTGAAAGTCCCAGCTCCTACAATGAGCAGTTCTTC.